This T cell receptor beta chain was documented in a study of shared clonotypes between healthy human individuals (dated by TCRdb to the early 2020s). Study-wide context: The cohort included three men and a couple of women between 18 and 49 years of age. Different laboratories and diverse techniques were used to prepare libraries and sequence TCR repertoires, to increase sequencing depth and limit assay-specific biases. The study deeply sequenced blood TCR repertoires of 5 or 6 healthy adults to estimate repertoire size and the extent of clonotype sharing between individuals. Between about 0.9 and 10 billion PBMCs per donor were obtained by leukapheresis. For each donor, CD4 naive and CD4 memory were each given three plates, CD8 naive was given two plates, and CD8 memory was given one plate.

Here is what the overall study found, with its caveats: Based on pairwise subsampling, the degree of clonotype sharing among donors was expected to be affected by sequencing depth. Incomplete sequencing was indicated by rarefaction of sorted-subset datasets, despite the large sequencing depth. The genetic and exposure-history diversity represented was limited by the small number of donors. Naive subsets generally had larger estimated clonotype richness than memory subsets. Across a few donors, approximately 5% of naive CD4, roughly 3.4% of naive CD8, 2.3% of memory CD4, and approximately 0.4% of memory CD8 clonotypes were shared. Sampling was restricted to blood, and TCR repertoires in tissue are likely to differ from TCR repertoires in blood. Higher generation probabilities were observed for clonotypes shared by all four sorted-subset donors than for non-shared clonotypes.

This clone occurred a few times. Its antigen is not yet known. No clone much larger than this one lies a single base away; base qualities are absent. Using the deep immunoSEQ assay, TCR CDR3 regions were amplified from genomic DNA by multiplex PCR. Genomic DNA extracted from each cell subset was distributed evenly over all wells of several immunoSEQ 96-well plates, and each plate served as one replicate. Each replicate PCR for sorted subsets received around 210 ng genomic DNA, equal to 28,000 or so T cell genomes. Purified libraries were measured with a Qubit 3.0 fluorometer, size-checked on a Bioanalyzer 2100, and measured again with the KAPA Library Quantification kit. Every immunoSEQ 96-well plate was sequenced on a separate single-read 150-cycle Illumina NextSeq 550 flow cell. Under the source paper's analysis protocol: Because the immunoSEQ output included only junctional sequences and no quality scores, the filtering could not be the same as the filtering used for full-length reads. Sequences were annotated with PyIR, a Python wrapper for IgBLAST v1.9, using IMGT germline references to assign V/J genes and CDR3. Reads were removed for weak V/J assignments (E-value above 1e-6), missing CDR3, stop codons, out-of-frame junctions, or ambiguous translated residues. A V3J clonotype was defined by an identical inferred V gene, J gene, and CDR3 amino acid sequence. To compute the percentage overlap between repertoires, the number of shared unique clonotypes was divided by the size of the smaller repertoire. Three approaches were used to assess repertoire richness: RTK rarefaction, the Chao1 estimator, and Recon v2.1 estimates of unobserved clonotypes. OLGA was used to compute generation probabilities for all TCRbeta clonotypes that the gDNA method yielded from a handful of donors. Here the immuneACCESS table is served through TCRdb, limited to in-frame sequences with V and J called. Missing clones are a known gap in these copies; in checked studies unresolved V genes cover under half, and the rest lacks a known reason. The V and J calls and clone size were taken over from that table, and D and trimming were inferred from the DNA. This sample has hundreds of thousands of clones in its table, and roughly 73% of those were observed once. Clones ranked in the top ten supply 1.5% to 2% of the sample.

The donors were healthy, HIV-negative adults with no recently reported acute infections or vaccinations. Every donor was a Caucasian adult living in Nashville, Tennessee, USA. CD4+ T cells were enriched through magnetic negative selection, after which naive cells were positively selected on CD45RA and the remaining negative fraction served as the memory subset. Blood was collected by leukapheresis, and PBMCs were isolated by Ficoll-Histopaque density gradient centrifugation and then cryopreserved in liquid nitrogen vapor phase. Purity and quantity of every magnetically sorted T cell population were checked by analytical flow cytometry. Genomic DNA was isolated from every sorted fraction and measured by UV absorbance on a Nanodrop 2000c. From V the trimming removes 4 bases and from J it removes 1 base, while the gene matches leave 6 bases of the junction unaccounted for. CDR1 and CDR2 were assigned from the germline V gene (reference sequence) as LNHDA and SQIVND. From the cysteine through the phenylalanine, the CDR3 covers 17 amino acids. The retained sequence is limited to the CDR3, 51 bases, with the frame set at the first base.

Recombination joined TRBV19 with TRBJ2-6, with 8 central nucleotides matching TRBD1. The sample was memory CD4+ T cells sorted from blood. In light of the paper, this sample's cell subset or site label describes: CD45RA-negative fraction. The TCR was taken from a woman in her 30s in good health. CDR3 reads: CASSKGQAASGANVLTF. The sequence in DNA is TGTGCCAGTAGTAAGGGACAGGCAGCGTCTGGGGCCAACGTCCTGACTTTC.